These 15 T cell receptor beta chains share one sample of origin, sequenced in a study of regulatory T cells in long-lasting Graves disease. Time point here: persistent/refractory GD, antithyroid drugs over 5 years with positive TRAb. Preparation of the TCR library used RNA extracted from PBMCs. Both iRepertoire HTBI primers and Arm-PCR of CDR3 regions were used to build the TCR beta libraries. TCRdb independently ran MiXCR on the multiplex PCR reads; one entry per CDR3 protein. The table has roughly 500,000 distinct CDR3 sequences, under 25% seen once; the top ten hold around 13%. The sample in question was peripheral blood mononuclear cells (PBMCs), obtained when the disease was refractory, from a patient treated with antithyroid drugs. Source of these receptors: a female donor with Graves disease.

This clonotype was counted only a few times. A clone one base away is much larger, so this may be a read error. This chain links TRBV28 with TRBJ1-1, with 9 positions matching TRBD1. The CDR3 spans 14 residues. With 3 bases clipped from V and 6 bases from J, the junction kept 5 bases outside the gene matches. CDR1 and CDR2 from the germline V gene are MDHEN and SYDVKM. The CDR3 here is CASSLIDRGAEAFF. As DNA, the CDR3 is TGTGCCAGCAGTTTGATCGACAGGGGGGCTGAAGCTTTCTTT.

This clonotype was recorded a few times. J is TRBJ2-2 and V is TRBV6-4; D is unresolved. The CDR3 length is 14 residues. Trimming took off 5 bases at V and 2 bases at J, with 9 bases between the two ends. Germline CDR1 and CDR2: MRHNA and SNTAGT. This chain's CDR3 is CASSSPENTGELFF. For the CDR3, the DNA is TGTGCCAGCAGTTCGCCGGAAAACACCGGGGAGCTGTTTTTT.

This clonotype was detected a few times. The V and J genes are TRBV11-3 and TRBJ1-2; TRBD1 matches at 7 bases. CDR3 length: 17 residues. Germline V gene data show CDR1 as SGHNT and CDR2 as YENEEA. The ends lost 0 bases at V and 2 bases at J; junction bases unmatched: 9. In nucleotides, the CDR3 is TGTGCCAGCAGCTTAGAAAGGATACCGGGACAGAACTATGGCTACACCTTC. The encoded protein is CASSLERIPGQNYGYTF. Full variable domain (missing parts from reference TRBV11-3 and TRBJ1-2): EAGVVQSPRYKIIEKKQPVAFWCNPISGHNTLYWYLQNLGQGPELLIRYENEEAVDDSQLPKDRFSAERLKGVDSTLKIQPAELGDSAVYLCASSLERIPGQNYGYTFGSGTRLTVV.

This clonotype came up a few times. J is TRBJ1-2 and V is TRBV6-1; possible D gene TRBD1, 5 bases. V dropped 7 bases and J dropped 8 bases, with 11 bases sitting between them. CDR3 length: 11 residues. Germline CDR1 MNHNS, CDR2 SASEGT. CDR3 DNA sequence: TGTGCCAGCACAGGGTTGGGCGGCTACACCTTC. This gives the protein CASTGLGGYTF.

This clonotype came up many times. As DNA, the CDR3 is TGTGCCAGCAGTAAGGTGGAAAGGGACGAGCAGTACTTC. The encoded protein is CASSKVERDEQYF. This chain connects TRBV27 to TRBJ2-7; D call uncertain. The CDR3 is 13 amino acids. V gave up 5 bases and J gave up 5 bases, with 13 bases separating them. CDR1 and CDR2 (germline): MNHEY, SMNVEV (reference sequence).

This clonotype occurred many times. V usage is TRBV10-3 and J usage is TRBJ1-1, with TRBD1 as a possible D gene (5 bases). Germline V gene sequence: CDR1 ENHRY, CDR2 SYGVKD. V gave up 6 bases and J gave up 5 bases, with 13 bases separating them. The CDR3 covers 13 residues. The CDR3 bases are TGTGCCATCAGAGGAGGGGAGGAAACTGAAGCTTTCTTT. Residues: CAIRGGEETEAFF.

The chain combines TRBV2 with TRBJ2-7; D perhaps matches TRBD1 (5 bases). CDR3 length: 14 residues. Germline assignment: CDR1 SNHLY and CDR2 FYNNEI. Trimming removed 11 bases from V and 5 bases from J, with 22 bases in between. This chain's CDR3 is CAGKRSWGPHEQYF. The CDR3 region has the DNA TGTGCCGGCAAGCGATCTTGGGGCCCCCACGAGCAGTACTTC.

This clonotype was counted only a few times. The J gene is TRBJ1-2, the V gene TRBV19, with a tentative D call TRBD1 (5 bases). V was cut by 2 bases and J by 6 bases, with 22 bases left in between. The CDR3 runs 17 residues. Germline V gene data show CDR1 as LNHDA and CDR2 as SQIVND (reference sequence). The CDR3 sequence: CASSITGPGPARDGYTF. DNA of the CDR3: TGTGCCAGTAGTATAACCGGTCCGGGGCCCGCTAGGGATGGCTACACCTTC.

This clonotype was seen more than once but under ten times. This rearrangement joins TRBV19 to TRBJ1-5; D not resolved. CDR3 length: 13 residues. V was pared by 3 bases and J by 1 base, with 4 bases between. Germline V CDR1 and CDR2: LNHDA, SQIVND (reference sequence). The CDR3 loop reads CASSMDSNQPQHF. Here the CDR3 DNA reads TGTGCCAGTAGTATGGACAGCAATCAGCCCCAGCATTTT.

The chain links TRBV7-2 to TRBJ2-7, with D tentatively TRBD2 (6 bases). CDR1 SGHTA and CDR2 FQGNSA come from the germline V gene. The length of the CDR3 is 16 residues. The V and J ends lost 5 bases and 2 bases respectively, with 19 bases between them. CDR3 DNA: TGTGCCAGCAGCCCTGGGGGGACTGGCCCCCCCTACGAGCAGTACTTC. Its protein is CASSPGGTGPPYEQYF.

The rearrangement uses TRBV18 and TRBJ1-2, with TRBD1 matching 8 bases. V lost 2 bases, J lost 2 bases, and 10 bases stayed unmatched. CDR1 and CDR2 (germline): KGHSH, LQKENI. This CDR3 has 17 residues. The CDR3 loop is CASSPTIGQGRNYGYTF. In DNA form, the CDR3 reads TGTGCCAGCTCACCAACTATCGGACAGGGTAGAAACTATGGCTACACCTTC.

The chain joins TRBV6-2 or TRBV6-3 to TRBJ1-6; 9 positions match TRBD1. This CDR3 comprises 14 residues. The V and J ends lost 6 bases and 7 bases, in that order; junction bases with no gene match: 4. CDR1 and CDR2 (germline): MNHEY, SVGEGT. CDR3 sequence: CASRRDRDNSPLHF. CDR3 nucleotide sequence: TGTGCCAGCAGGAGGGACAGGGACAATTCACCCCTCCACTTT.

In its sample, this clonotype was seen a few times. V is TRBV6-1 and J is TRBJ2-2; D might be TRBD2 (6 bases). Trimming removed 8 bases from V and 5 bases from J, with 21 bases in between. Germline lookup yields CDR1 MNHNS and CDR2 SASEGT. The CDR3 loop spans 16 amino acids. The CDR3 reads CASQKFGLRGTGELFF. The CDR3 DNA sequence: TGTGCCAGCCAAAAGTTTGGACTACGGGGTACCGGGGAGCTGTTTTTT.

This chain connects TRBV7-2 to TRBJ1-4; no definite D call. V was cut by 5 bases and J by 4 bases, with 14 bases left in between. The CDR3 is 15 residues long. The germline V gene has CDR1 SGHTA and CDR2 FQGNSA. The CDR3 DNA follows: TGTGCCAGCAGCACAGTTGCCGCCGGTAATGAAAAACTGTTTTTT. Its protein product is CASSTVAAGNEKLFF.

This clonotype has more than one count but fewer than ten. The chain links TRBV20-1 to TRBJ1-2, with TRBD1 identical over 7 bases. Per germline, CDR1 DFQATT and CDR2 SNEGSKA (reference sequence). J gave up 7 bases and V 3 bases, and 5 bases lay outside the gene matches. The CDR3 runs to 12 residues. This chain's CDR3 is CSARGDRAGYTF. The CDR3 nucleotides read TGCAGTGCTAGGGGTGACAGGGCTGGCTACACCTTC.